This TCR beta chain came from a study of spatial heterogeneity in lung cancer. Background on the study: Available follow-up PBMC samples were sequenced, at a median of approximately 2 years post-resection.

Time point given: blood at routine non-recurrence follow-up after resection. Whole RNA, which was extracted from tumor, nontumor lung tissue or frozen PBMC, was sequenced without any cell sorting. This clonotype occurred many times. Its matching antigen is unknown. One entry per CDR3 protein results from TCRdb running MiXCR on the 5' RACE reads. The data hold about 3,300 distinct CDR3 sequences, with around 20% observed a single time. Regarding the study as a whole: Ubiquitous, expanded tumor-derived TCRs were more frequently observed in blood at resection than at follow-up.

This CDR3 contains 14 residues. The ends were cut back, 1 base at V and 6 bases at J, with 10 bases in the middle. Germline V CDR1 and CDR2: LNHNV, YYDKDF (reference sequence). The J gene is TRBJ1-5, the V gene TRBV15; D remains ambiguous. This TCR derives from a male donor with early-stage non-small cell lung cancer. The sequencing used PBMCs, collected at follow-up. DNA for the CDR3: TGTGCCACCAGCAGAGGCCGTTCCCGTCAGCCCCAGCATTTT. It yields the protein CATSRGRSRQPQHF.